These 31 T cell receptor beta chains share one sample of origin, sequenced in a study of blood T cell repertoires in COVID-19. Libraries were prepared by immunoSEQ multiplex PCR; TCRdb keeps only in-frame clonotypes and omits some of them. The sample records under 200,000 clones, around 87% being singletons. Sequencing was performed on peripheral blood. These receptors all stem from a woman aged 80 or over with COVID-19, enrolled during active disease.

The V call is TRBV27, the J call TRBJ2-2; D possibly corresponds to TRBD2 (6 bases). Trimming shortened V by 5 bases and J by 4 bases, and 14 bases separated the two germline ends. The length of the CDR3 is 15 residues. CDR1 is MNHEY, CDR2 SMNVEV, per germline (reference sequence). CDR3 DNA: TGTGCCAGCAGTCCCCGGGGTAGCGGCACCGGGGAGCTGTTTTTT. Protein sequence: CASSPRGSGTGELFF.

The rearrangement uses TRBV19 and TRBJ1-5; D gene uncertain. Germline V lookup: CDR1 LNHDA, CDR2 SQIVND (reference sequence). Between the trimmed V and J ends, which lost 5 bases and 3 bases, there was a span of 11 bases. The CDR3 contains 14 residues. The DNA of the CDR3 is TGTGCCAGTAGTGGCAGAGGGAACAATCAGCCCCAGCATTTT. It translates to CASSGRGNNQPQHF.

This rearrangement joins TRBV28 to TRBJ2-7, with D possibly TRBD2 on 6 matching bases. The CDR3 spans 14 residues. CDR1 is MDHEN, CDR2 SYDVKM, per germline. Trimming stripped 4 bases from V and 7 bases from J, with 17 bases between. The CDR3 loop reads CASSSGTWVNEQYF. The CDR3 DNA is TGTGCCAGCAGTTCAGGGACTTGGGTGAATGAGCAGTACTTC.

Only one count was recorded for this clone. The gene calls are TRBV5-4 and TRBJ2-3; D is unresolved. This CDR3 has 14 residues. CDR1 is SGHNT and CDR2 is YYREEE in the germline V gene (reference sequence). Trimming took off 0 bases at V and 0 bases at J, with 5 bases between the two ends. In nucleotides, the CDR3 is TGTGCCAGCAGCTTGGGGGCGAGCACAGATACGCAGTATTTT. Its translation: CASSLGASTDTQYF.

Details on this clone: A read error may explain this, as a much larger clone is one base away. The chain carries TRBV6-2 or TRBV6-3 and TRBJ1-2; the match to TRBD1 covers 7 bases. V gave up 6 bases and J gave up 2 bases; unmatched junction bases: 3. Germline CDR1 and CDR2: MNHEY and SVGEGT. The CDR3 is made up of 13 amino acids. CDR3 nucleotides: TGTGCCAGCAGCCCGGGACAGAACTATGGCTACACCTTC. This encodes CASSPGQNYGYTF.

In DNA form, the CDR3 reads TGTGCCAGCAGACCCGAGCGTAACTATGGCTACACCTTC. Translated, it gives CASRPERNYGYTF. The rearrangement links TRBV25-1 to TRBJ1-2, with D hard to call. Germline V gene data show CDR1 as MGHDK and CDR2 as SYGVNS. V was clipped by 6 bases and J by 1 base, with 9 bases between them. This CDR3 contains 13 residues.

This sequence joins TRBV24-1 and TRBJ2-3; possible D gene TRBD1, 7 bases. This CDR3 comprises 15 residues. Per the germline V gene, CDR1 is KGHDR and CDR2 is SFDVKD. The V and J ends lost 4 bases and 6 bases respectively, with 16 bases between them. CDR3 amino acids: CATSDPRGAPDTQYF. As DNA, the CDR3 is TGTGCCACCAGTGACCCCAGGGGGGCCCCCGATACGCAGTATTTT.

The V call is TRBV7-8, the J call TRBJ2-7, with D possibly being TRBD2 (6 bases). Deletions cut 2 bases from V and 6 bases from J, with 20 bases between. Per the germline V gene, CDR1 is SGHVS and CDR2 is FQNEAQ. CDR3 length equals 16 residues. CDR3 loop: CASSLFRFPGDAEQYF. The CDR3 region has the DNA TGTGCCAGCAGCTTATTTCGTTTCCCGGGGGACGCCGAGCAGTACTTC. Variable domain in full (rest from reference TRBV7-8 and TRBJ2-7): GAGVSQSPRYKVAKRGQDVALRCDPISGHVSLFWYQQALGQGPEFLTYFQNEAQLDKSGLPSDRFFAERPEGSVSTLKIQRTQQEDSAVYLCASSLFRFPGDAEQYFGPGTRLTVT.

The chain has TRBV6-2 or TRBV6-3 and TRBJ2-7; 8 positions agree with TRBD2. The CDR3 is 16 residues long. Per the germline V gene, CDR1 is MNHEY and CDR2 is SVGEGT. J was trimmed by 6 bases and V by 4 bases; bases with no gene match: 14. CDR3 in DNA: TGTGCCAGCAGTTTCCCCGGGAGGGGAGCCGAGGGCGAGCAGTACTTC. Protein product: CASSFPGRGAEGEQYF.

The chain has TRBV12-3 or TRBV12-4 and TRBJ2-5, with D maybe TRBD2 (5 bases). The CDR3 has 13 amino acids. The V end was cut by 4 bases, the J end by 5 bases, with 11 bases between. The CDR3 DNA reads TGTGCCAGCAGTTCGAGGGCTGGGGAGACCCAGTACTTC. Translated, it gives CASSSRAGETQYF.

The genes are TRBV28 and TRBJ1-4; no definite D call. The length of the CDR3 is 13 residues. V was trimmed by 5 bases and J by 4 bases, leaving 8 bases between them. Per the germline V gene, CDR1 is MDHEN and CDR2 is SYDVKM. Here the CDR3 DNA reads TGTGCCAGCAGTCGCAGTAATAATGAAAAACTGTTTTTT. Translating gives CASSRSNNEKLFF.

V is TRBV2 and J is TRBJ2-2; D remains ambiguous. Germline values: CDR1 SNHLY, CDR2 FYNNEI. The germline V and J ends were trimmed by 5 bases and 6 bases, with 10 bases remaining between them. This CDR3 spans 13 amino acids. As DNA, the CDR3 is TGTGCCAGCAGTCGGGTAAACGCCGGGGAGCTGTTTTTT. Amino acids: CASSRVNAGELFF.

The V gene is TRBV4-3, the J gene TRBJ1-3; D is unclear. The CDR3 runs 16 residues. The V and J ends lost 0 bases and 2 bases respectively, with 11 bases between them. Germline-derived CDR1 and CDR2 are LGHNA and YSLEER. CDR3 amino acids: CASSQETGAAGNTIYF. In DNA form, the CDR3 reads TGCGCCAGCAGCCAAGAGACGGGAGCGGCTGGAAACACCATATATTTT.

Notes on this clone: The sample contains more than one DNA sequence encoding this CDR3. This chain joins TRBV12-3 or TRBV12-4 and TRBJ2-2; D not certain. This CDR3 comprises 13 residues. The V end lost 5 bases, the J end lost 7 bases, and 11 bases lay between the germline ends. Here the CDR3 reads CASSLRGGGELFF. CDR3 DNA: TGTGCCAGCAGTCTCAGAGGTGGCGGGGAGCTGTTTTTT.

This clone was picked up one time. DNA for the CDR3: TGTGCCAGCAGTTCAGAAAAACCGGGACAGTTGTTTCAGCCCCAGCATTTT. Translated, it gives CASSSEKPGQLFQPQHF. V gene TRBV6-2 or TRBV6-3 combines with J gene TRBJ1-5, with 7 bases fitting TRBD1. Trimming removed 4 bases from V and 6 bases from J; junction bases left unmatched: 15. The CDR3 extends over 17 amino acids. The V gene's germline CDR1 is MNHEY and CDR2 SVGEGT.

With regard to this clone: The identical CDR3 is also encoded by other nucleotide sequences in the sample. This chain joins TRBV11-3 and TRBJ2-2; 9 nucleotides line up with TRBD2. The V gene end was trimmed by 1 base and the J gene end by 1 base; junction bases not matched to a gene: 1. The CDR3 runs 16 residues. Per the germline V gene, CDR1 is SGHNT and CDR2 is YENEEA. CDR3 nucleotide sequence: TGTGCCAGCAGCTTAGTACTAGCGGGGAACACCGGGGAGCTGTTTTTT. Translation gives CASSLVLAGNTGELFF.

Here the CDR3 reads CASSSPGRNEQYF. The CDR3 region has the DNA TGTGCCAGCAGCTCCCCGGGGAGGAACGAGCAGTACTTC. V usage is TRBV11-3 and J usage is TRBJ2-7, with a possible D match to TRBD2 (6 bases). In germline, CDR1 is SGHNT, CDR2 YENEEA. V lost 4 bases and J 5 bases, leaving 12 bases between the germline ends. The CDR3 is 13 residues long.

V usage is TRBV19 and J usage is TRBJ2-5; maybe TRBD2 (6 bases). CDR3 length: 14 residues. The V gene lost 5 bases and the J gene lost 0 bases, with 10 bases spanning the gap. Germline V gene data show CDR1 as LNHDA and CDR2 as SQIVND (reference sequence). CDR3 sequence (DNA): TGTGCCAGTAGTGTAGCGGAGAACCAAGAGACCCAGTACTTC. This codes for CASSVAENQETQYF.

The CDR3 loop reads CASSIGQPRDKTYNEQFF. The DNA of the CDR3 is TGTGCCAGTAGTATCGGACAGCCCCGGGACAAGACCTACAATGAGCAGTTCTTC. The rearrangement joins TRBV19 to TRBJ2-1; D might be TRBD1 (6 bases). Germline CDR1 reads LNHDA; CDR2 reads SQIVND (reference sequence). Deletions cut 3 bases from V and 2 bases from J, with 20 bases between. This CDR3 is 18 amino acids long.

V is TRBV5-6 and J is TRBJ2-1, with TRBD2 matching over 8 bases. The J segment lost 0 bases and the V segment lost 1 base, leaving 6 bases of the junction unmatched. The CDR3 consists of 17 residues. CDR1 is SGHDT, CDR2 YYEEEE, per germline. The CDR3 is CASSLRAGANSYNEQFF. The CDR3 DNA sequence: TGTGCCAGCAGCTTGAGAGCGGGAGCCAACTCCTACAATGAGCAGTTCTTC.

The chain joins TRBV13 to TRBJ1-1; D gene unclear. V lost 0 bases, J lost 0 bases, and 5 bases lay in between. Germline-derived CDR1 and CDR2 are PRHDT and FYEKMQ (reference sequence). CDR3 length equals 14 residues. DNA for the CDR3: TGTGCCAGCAGCTTAGGAGGAGTGAACACTGAAGCTTTCTTT. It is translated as CASSLGGVNTEAFF. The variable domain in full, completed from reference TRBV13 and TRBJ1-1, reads AAGVIQSPRHLIKEKRETATLKCYPIPRHDTVYWYQQGPGQDPQFLISFYEKMQSDKGSIPDRFSAQQFSDYHSELNMSSLELGDSALYFCASSLGGVNTEAFFGQGTRLTVV.

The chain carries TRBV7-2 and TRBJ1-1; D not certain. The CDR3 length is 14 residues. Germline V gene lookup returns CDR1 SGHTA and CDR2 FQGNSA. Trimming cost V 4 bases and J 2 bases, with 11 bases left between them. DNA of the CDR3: TGTGCCAGCAGCTCTATGGGGAGCAACACTGAAGCTTTCTTT. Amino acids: CASSSMGSNTEAFF. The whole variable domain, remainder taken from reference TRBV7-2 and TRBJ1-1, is GAGVSQSPSNKVTEKGKDVELRCDPISGHTALYWYRQSLGQGLEFLIYFQGNSAPDKSGLPSDRFSAERTGGSVSTLTIQRTQQEDSAVYLCASSSMGSNTEAFFGQGTRLTVV.

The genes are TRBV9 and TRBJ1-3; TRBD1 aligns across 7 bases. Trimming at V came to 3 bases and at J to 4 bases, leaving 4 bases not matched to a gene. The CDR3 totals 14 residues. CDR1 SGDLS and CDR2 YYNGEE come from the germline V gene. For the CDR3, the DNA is TGTGCCAGCAGCGGAGAGGGACAGGGAAACACCATATATTTT. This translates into CASSGEGQGNTIYF.

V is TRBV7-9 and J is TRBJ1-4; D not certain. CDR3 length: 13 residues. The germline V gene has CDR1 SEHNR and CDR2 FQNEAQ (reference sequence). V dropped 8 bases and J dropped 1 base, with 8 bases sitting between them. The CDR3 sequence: CASSGLTNEKLFF. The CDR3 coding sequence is TGTGCCAGCTCGGGTCTAACTAATGAAAAACTGTTTTTT. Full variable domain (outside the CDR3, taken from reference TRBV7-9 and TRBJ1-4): DTGVSQNPRHKITKRGQNVTFRCDPISEHNRLYWYRQTLGQGPEFLTYFQNEAQLEKSRLLSDRFSAERPKGSFSTLEIQRTEQGDSAMYLCASSGLTNEKLFFGSGTQLSVL.

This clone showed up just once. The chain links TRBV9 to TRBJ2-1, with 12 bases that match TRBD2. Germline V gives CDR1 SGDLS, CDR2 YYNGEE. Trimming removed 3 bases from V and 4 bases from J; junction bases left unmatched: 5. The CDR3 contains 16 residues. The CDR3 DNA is TGTGCCAGCAGCGGAGAGGGGACTAGCGGGTACAATGAGCAGTTCTTC. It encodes CASSGEGTSGYNEQFF.

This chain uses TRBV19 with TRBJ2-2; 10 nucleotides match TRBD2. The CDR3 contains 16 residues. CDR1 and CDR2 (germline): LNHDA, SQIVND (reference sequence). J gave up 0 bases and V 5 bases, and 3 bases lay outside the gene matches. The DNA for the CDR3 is TGTGCCAGTAGTTTCGGACTAGCGGCGAACACCGGGGAGCTGTTTTTT. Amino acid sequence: CASSFGLAANTGELFF.

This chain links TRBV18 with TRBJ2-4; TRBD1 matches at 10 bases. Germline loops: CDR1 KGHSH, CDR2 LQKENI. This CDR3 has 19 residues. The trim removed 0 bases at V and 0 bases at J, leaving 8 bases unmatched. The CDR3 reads CASSPPRTGGLVAKNIQYF. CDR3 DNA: TGTGCCAGCTCACCACCGAGGACAGGGGGATTGGTAGCCAAAAACATTCAGTACTTC.

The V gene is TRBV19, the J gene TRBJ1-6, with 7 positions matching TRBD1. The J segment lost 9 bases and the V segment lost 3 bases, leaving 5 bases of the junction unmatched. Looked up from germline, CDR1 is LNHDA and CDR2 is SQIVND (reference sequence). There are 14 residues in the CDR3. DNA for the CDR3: TGTGCCAGTAGTATTAACAGGGGAAGTTCACCCCTCCACTTT. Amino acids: CASSINRGSSPLHF.

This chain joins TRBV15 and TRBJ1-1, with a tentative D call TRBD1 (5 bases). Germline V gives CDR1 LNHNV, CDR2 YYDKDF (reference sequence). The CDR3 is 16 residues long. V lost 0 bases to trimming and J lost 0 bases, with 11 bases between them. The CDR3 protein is CATSRDSRGMNTEAFF. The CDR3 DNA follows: TGTGCCACCAGCAGAGATAGTCGGGGGATGAACACTGAAGCTTTCTTT.

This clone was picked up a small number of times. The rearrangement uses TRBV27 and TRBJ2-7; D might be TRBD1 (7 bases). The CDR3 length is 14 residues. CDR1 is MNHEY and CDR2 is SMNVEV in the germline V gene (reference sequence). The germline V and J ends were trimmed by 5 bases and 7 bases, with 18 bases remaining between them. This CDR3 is CASSGGTAGGEQYF. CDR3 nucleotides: TGTGCCAGCAGTGGGGGGACAGCCGGAGGTGAGCAGTACTTC.

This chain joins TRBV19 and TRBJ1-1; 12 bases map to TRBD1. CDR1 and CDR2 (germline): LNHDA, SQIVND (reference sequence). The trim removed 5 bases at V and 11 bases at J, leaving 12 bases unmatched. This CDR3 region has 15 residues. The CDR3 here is CASSPTGTGGTGAFF. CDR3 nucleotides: TGTGCCAGTAGTCCTACCGGGACAGGGGGCACCGGTGCTTTCTTT.